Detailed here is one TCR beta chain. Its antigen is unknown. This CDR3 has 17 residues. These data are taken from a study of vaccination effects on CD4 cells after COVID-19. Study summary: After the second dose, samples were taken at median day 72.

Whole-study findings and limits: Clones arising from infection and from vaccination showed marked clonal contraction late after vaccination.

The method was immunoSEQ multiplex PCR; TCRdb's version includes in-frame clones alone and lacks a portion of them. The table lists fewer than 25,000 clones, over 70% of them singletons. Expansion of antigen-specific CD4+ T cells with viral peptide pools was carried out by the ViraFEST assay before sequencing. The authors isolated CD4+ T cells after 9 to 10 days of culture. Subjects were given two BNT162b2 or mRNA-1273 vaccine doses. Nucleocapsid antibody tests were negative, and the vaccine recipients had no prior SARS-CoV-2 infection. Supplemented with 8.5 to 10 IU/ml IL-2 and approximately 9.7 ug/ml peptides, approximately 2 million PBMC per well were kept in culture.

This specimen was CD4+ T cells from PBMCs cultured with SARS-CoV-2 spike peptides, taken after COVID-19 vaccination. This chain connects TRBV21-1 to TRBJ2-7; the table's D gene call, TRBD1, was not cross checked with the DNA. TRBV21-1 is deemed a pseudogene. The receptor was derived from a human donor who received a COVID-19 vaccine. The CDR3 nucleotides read TGTGCCAGCAGCAAAAATAATCTGGGCGCCAGGGCCTACGAGCAGTACTTC. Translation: CASSKNNLGARAYEQYF.